The clone carrying this TCR beta chain occurred a few times. Its target is unknown. The data originate from a study of CD8 T cells in ankylosing spondylitis. Broader study findings: Seemingly characteristic of ankylosing spondylitis blood was a TCR beta motif consisting of about 8 highly homologous variants. Reported data indicate significant enrichment of disease-linked clones within matched ankylosing spondylitis synovial fluid.

Via MiXCR, TCRdb re-called the 5' RACE reads, giving one row per CDR3 protein. The sample consists of about 390,000 distinct CDR3 sequences, around 24% of them appearing once. V was cut by 5 bases and J by 0 bases, with 17 bases left in between. The germline CDR1 and CDR2 sequences are MNHNS and SASEGT. CDR3 length: 17 residues. The clonotype originates from a male donor with ankylosing spondylitis. The sequenced sample was blood, either unsorted or a sorted T cell fraction (not recorded which). This chain connects TRBV6-1 to TRBJ2-4; D is undetermined. CDR3 nucleotide sequence: TGTGCCAGCAGTCCCCATGGGGAAGGGCTAGCCAAAAACATTCAGTACTTC. Residues: CASSPHGEGLAKNIQYF.